The T cell receptor (beta chain) described here comes from a study of T cells in Graves' hyperthyroidism and ophthalmopathy. Study observations and caveats: The model identified upcoming ophthalmopathy a median about 7.1 months ahead of onset. Blood also carried most thyroid clonotypes expanded above 0.001.

Trimming took 3 bases from V and 6 from J; bases not matched to a gene: 5. Germline CDR1 is KGHDR and CDR2 is SFDVKD. The CDR3 has 14 residues. The study left out patients who had uncontrolled infection, other autoimmune disease, pregnancy or lactation. The study based diagnoses on clinical symptoms, serum thyroxine and TRAb, thyroid ultrasound and orbital computed tomography. Note on this clonotype: What it binds is unknown.

From RNA transcripts, TCR beta CDR3 regions were amplified. Researchers ran a first-round RT-PCR on the TCR CDR3 using the HTBI primer set. Each CDR3 protein is one row after TCRdb ran MiXCR on the multiplex PCR reads. The sample yields hundreds of thousands of distinct CDR3 sequences, just under 45% seen once. The chain recombines TRBV24-1 with TRBJ1-2; 8 positions match TRBD1. The sequenced sample consisted of peripheral blood or thyroid tissue (not recorded which). The receptor comes from an adult man with Graves' disease, either hyperthyroidism or ophthalmopathy (not recorded which). The chain's CDR3 is CATSDRTGRDGYTF. The CDR3 nucleotides are TGTGCCACCAGTGATCGGACAGGGAGAGATGGCTACACCTTC.